This T cell receptor beta chain emerged from a study of T cells in Graves' hyperthyroidism and ophthalmopathy. This clonotype came up many times. The antigen is unknown. Subjects with ophthalmopathy showed a Clinical Activity Score no lower than 3, a NOSPECS grade no lower than 4, and a duration shorter than 3 months. Researchers took RNA transcripts and amplified the TCR beta CDR3 regions from them. The primer set for the first-round RT-PCR of the TCR CDR3 was HTBI. In TCRdb, the multiplex PCR reads were re-called with MiXCR into one record per CDR3 protein. Of 500,000 to 600,000 distinct CDR3 sequences listed, 15% to 20% are singletons. Broader study findings: Blood shared most expanded thyroid clonotypes above 0.001. Ophthalmopathy stood apart from stable hyperthyroidism in a 13 V-J model.

V lost 10 bases, J lost 7 bases, and 10 bases stayed unmatched. Germline V gives CDR1 ENHRY, CDR2 SYGVKD. This CDR3 spans 13 amino acids. This clonotype was sampled from a man aged 40-50 years with Graves' ophthalmopathy. The sequenced sample consisted of blood. V and J are TRBV10-3 and TRBJ2-7; TRBD1 agrees at 10 bases. The CDR3 spells CATGGGQGQEQYF. The CDR3 coding sequence is TGTGCCACTGGGGGGGGACAGGGGCAAGAGCAGTACTTC.